This T cell receptor (beta chain) is from a study of shared clonotypes between healthy human individuals. Study-level findings and limits: With four donors compared, about 5% of naive CD4 clonotypes were shared. The low donor count limited represented genetic and exposure-history diversity.

Per germline, CDR1 SQVTM and CDR2 ANQGSEA. The CDR3 length is 14 residues. V was shortened by 6 bases and J by 5 bases, with 19 bases between the two germline ends. Of note for this clone: No antigen is known for it.

Replicate sorted-subset PCRs were loaded with around 210 ng DNA, roughly 33,000 T cell genomes. Per the original methods: There were no quality scores in the junction-only immunoSEQ sequences, so filtering differed. Assay: immunoSEQ multiplex PCR; the TCRdb copy retains only in-frame clones and omits some. Clone size and the V and J calls come from that table; the DNA yielded D and trimming. The sample gives some 1,400,000 clones, 95% to 97% of which show up once; roughly 1.2% is in the top ten. The chain employs TRBV29-1 and TRBJ2-5; maybe TRBD1 (6 bases). This receptor was obtained from a man aged 25 to 45 in good health. Source material: naive CD4+ T cells sorted from blood. Subset defined: CD45RA+ positively selected. CDR3 sequence (DNA): TGCAGCGTGAGGGGGAGTGCGCTTAGTGAGACCCAGTACTTC. Amino acids: CSVRGSALSETQYF.